The 30 T cell receptor beta chains below were found in one sample sequenced in a study of CD8+ T cells in alopecia areata. Reverse transcribed after extraction, RNA yielded cDNA as the sequencing template. Profiled with immunoSEQ multiplex PCR; TCRdb holds only in-frame clones, not every one. The sample lists some 150,000 clones, roughly nine tenths occurring once. Specified treatment: oral pan-JAK inhibitor, 5-10 mg twice daily. Sequences were derived from CD8+ T cells sorted from blood, sampled at week 4, from a patient treated with tofacitinib. These receptors all come from a human donor with alopecia areata.

Only a few counts were recorded for this clone. This chain links TRBV29-1 with TRBJ2-7; D not certain. This CDR3 is built from 12 residues. Trimming left V 3 bases short and J 1 base short, with 7 bases between. Looked up from germline, CDR1 is SQVTM and CDR2 is ANQGSEA. The DNA of the CDR3 is TGCAGCGTTGATGTGGGATCCTACGAGCAGTACTTC. Its translation: CSVDVGSYEQYF.

The rearrangement links TRBV5-6 to TRBJ2-2; D perhaps matches TRBD2 (6 bases). Germline loops: CDR1 SGHDT, CDR2 YYEEEE. The CDR3 length is 16 residues. V was pared by 1 base and J by 6 bases, with 16 bases between. CDR3 DNA sequence: TGTGCCAGCAGCTTGCTACTAGCAGGTTTATCCGGGGAGCTGTTTTTT. Protein: CASSLLLAGLSGELFF. Full variable domain (outside the CDR3, taken from reference TRBV5-6 and TRBJ2-2): DAGVTQSPTHLIKTRGQQVTLRCSPKSGHDTVSWYQQALGQGPQFIFQYYEEEERQRGNFPDRFSGHQFPNYSSELNVNALLLGDSALYLCASSLLLAGLSGELFFGEGSRLTVL.

The chain has TRBV11-2 and TRBJ2-7; 11 nucleotides align to TRBD2. V lost 3 bases to trimming and J lost 6 bases; unmatched junction nucleotides: 4. The length of the CDR3 is 14 residues. Germline CDR1 reads SGHAT; CDR2 reads FQNNGV. The DNA for the CDR3 is TGTGCCAGCAGCTTTCTAGCGGGGGGAGGCGAGCAGTACTTC. Encoded protein: CASSFLAGGGEQYF.

The rearrangement joins TRBV28 to TRBJ2-1; TRBD1 aligns across 9 bases. The CDR3 loop spans 14 amino acids. CDR1 and CDR2 from the germline V gene are MDHEN and SYDVKM. Trimming took 5 bases from V and 10 from J; bases not matched to a gene: 9. DNA of the CDR3: TGTGCCAGCAGTCCGACCGGGACAGGGAGCGAGCAGTTCTTC. This gives the protein CASSPTGTGSEQFF.

The chain links TRBV4-1 to TRBJ1-5, with D possibly matching TRBD1 (6 bases). Germline V lookup: CDR1 MGHRA, CDR2 YSYEKL. V was shortened by 0 bases and J by 6 bases, with 12 bases between the two germline ends. There are 15 residues in the CDR3. The CDR3 loop reads CASSQDGGGRQPQHF. The CDR3 DNA reads as TGCGCCAGCAGCCAAGATGGGGGGGGGCGTCAGCCCCAGCATTTT.

This sequence joins TRBV6-5 and TRBJ2-3; perhaps TRBD2 as D (6 bases). Germline V gives CDR1 MNHEY, CDR2 SVGAGI. The CDR3 extends over 14 amino acids. Trimming pared 5 bases from V and 1 base from J, leaving 10 bases between. This CDR3 is CASSAGTGTDTQYF. The CDR3 coding sequence is TGTGCCAGCAGTGCGGGAACCGGCACAGATACGCAGTATTTT.

The chain combines TRBV29-1 with TRBJ2-7, with 7 nucleotides matching TRBD1. V was pared by 4 bases and J by 3 bases, with 6 bases of the junction left unmatched. The CDR3 spans 13 residues. Per germline, CDR1 SQVTM and CDR2 ANQGSEA. CDR3 loop: CSVAPTGDYEQYF. The CDR3 region has the DNA TGCAGCGTTGCACCTACAGGGGACTACGAGCAGTACTTC.

This chain connects TRBV19 to TRBJ1-1; D ambiguous. The germline V and J ends were trimmed by 6 bases and 11 bases, with 13 bases remaining between them. The CDR3 totals 11 residues. The V gene's germline CDR1 is LNHDA and CDR2 SQIVND (reference sequence). The CDR3 reads CASRGTYTAFF. In DNA, the CDR3 is TGTGCCAGTAGAGGAACATATACGGCTTTCTTT.

The chain combines TRBV27 with TRBJ2-3; 8 nucleotides align to TRBD2. Germline V gene sequence: CDR1 MNHEY, CDR2 SMNVEV (reference sequence). The CDR3 is 18 residues long. J was trimmed by 4 bases and V by 0 bases; bases with no gene match: 12. CDR3 in amino acids: CASSLSSGLAVIADTQYF. The CDR3 DNA is TGTGCCAGCAGTTTATCGTCCGGACTAGCAGTTATAGCAGATACGCAGTATTTT.

As regards this clone: Other DNA sequences in this sample translate to the same CDR3. The chain is built from TRBV30 and TRBJ2-1; unclear D gene. Germline V CDR1 and CDR2: GTSNPN, SVGIG (reference sequence). The CDR3 loop spans 13 amino acids. The V and J ends lost 2 bases and 0 bases respectively, with 5 bases between them. This chain's CDR3 is CAWSRDSYNEQFF. The CDR3 nucleotides read TGTGCCTGGAGTAGGGACTCCTACAATGAGCAGTTCTTC.

The chain couples TRBV7-2 to TRBJ2-7, with TRBD2 as a possible D gene (6 bases). There are 15 residues in the CDR3. Trimming removed 3 bases at V and 0 bases at J, with 12 bases between. Germline V CDR1 and CDR2: SGHTA, FQGNSA. DNA for the CDR3: TGTGCCAGCAGCTTTTTCACCGGGGGCTCCTACGAGCAGTACTTC. Translation gives CASSFFTGGSYEQYF.

This sequence joins TRBV27 and TRBJ1-4; 9 positions agree with TRBD1. Germline lookup yields CDR1 MNHEY and CDR2 SMNVEV (reference sequence). The CDR3 has 14 residues. V gave up 6 bases and J gave up 6 bases; unmatched junction bases: 5. CDR3 nucleotides: TGTGCCAGCAGACTACAGGGGGCCGATGAAAAACTGTTTTTT. Translated: CASRLQGADEKLFF.

Notes on this clone: This CDR3 is also generated by other DNA sequences in the sample. The gene calls are TRBV29-1 and TRBJ2-1, with D maybe TRBD1 (6 bases). This CDR3 region has 13 residues. V was shortened by 4 bases and J by 0 bases, with 7 bases between the two germline ends. Germline CDR1 SQVTM, CDR2 ANQGSEA. The chain's CDR3 is CSVGGGSYNEQFF. CDR3 bases: TGCAGCGTTGGAGGGGGCTCCTACAATGAGCAGTTCTTC.

The CDR3, as DNA: TGTGCCAGCAGTTTGTTGGTGGCGGACACTGAAGCTTTCTTT. Translation: CASSLLVADTEAFF. The V gene is TRBV27, the J gene TRBJ1-1; no reliable D call. Germline V gives CDR1 MNHEY, CDR2 SMNVEV (reference sequence). V lost 3 bases to trimming and J lost 3 bases, with 11 bases between them. CDR3 length equals 14 residues.

V and J are TRBV5-1 and TRBJ2-7; TRBD2 is a possible D gene (6 bases). Germline loops: CDR1 SGHRS, CDR2 YFSETQ. Deletions cut 1 base from V and 5 bases from J, with 10 bases between. The CDR3 consists of 13 residues. CDR3 DNA: TGCGCCAGCAGCTTGACGGGAGCTGACGAGCAGTACTTC. Protein sequence: CASSLTGADEQYF.

V usage is TRBV5-1 and J usage is TRBJ2-7; TRBD2 matches 8 bases. This CDR3 contains 15 residues. Unmatched junction bases numbered 10, after V lost 2 bases and J lost 6 bases. Per the germline V gene, CDR1 is SGHRS and CDR2 is YFSETQ. The CDR3 sequence: CASSFGDGGASEQYF. DNA for the CDR3: TGCGCCAGCAGCTTCGGGGACGGGGGGGCGTCCGAGCAGTACTTC.

The chain recombines TRBV27 with TRBJ2-3; D is ambiguous. Trimming removed 3 bases at V and 5 bases at J, with 9 bases between. CDR3 size: 13 residues. Looked up from germline, CDR1 is MNHEY and CDR2 is SMNVEV (reference sequence). CDR3 bases: TGTGCCAGCAGTTTGGCGAGGTTAGATACGCAGTATTTT. Translation: CASSLARLDTQYF.

The chain carries TRBV29-1 and TRBJ2-1, with 14 bases aligning to TRBD2. CDR1 is SQVTM, CDR2 ANQGSEA, per germline. The CDR3 is 17 amino acids. Trimming cost V 8 bases and J 1 base; bases outside gene matches: 10. CDR3 coding DNA: TGCAGCAGCACCGGGACTAGCGGGAGTAAGTCCTACAATGAGCAGTTCTTC. Protein product: CSSTGTSGSKSYNEQFF.

V and J are TRBV19 and TRBJ1-1; possible D gene TRBD1, 5 bases. Germline V CDR1 and CDR2: LNHDA, SQIVND (reference sequence). CDR3 length: 14 residues. V was cut by 3 bases and J by 9 bases, with 17 bases left in between. CDR3 nucleotides: TGTGCCAGTAGTATTGGGTCAGGGAGGTCGAAAGCTTTCTTT. The encoded protein is CASSIGSGRSKAFF.

This chain uses TRBV5-1 with TRBJ2-1; 12 positions match TRBD1. This CDR3 is 15 amino acids long. Germline V gene data show CDR1 as SGHRS and CDR2 as YFSETQ. The ends lost 4 bases at V and 9 bases at J; junction bases unmatched: 8. CDR3 residues: CASSHYGTGGSEQFF. CDR3 bases: TGCGCCAGCAGCCACTACGGGACAGGGGGCAGTGAGCAGTTCTTC.

The genes are TRBV7-9 and TRBJ2-7; 12 bases align to TRBD1. J gave up 3 bases and V 5 bases, and 5 bases lay outside the gene matches. This CDR3 spans 15 amino acids. Germline values: CDR1 SEHNR, CDR2 FQNEAQ (reference sequence). CDR3 sequence: CASSPRDRGLYEQYF. In nucleotides, the CDR3 is TGTGCCAGCAGCCCCCGGGACAGGGGGCTCTACGAGCAGTACTTC.

In the case of this clone: No DNA is shown, since the ends of the CDR3 on it are uncertain; the CDR3 is the one TCRdb lists. J is TRBJ2-2 and V is TRBV13; the table gives TRBD2 as D, unverified against the DNA. CDR1 PRHDT and CDR2 FYEKMQ come from the germline V gene (reference sequence). A total of 13 residues make up the CDR3, ends included. This CDR3 is CASSTGPLGSCFF.

This chain uses TRBV7-8 with TRBJ2-6; TRBD1 matches at 9 bases. The germline gives CDR1 SGHVS, CDR2 FQNEAQ. The CDR3 is made up of 17 amino acids. V gave up 5 bases and J gave up 4 bases; unmatched junction bases: 9. In DNA form, the CDR3 reads TGTGCCAGCAGCCCTCACAGGGGGCGTGCGGGGGCCAACGTCCTGACTTTC. This translates into CASSPHRGRAGANVLTF.

The chain recombines TRBV30 with TRBJ2-7; 10 bases line up with TRBD1. V was clipped by 0 bases and J by 3 bases; unmatched bases: 5. Germline lookup yields CDR1 GTSNPN and CDR2 SVGIG (reference sequence). The CDR3 totals 15 residues. CDR3 nucleotide sequence: TGTGCCTGGAGTGTAGGGACAGGGGCGCACTACGAGCAGTACTTC. As protein: CAWSVGTGAHYEQYF.

The chain links TRBV29-1 to TRBJ2-6, with D unclear. Germline V lookup: CDR1 SQVTM, CDR2 ANQGSEA. This CDR3 is 14 amino acids long. The V end lost 6 bases, the J end lost 0 bases, and 9 bases lay between the germline ends. CDR3 protein: CSVVDFSGANVLTF. The CDR3 bases are TGCAGCGTGGTAGATTTCTCTGGGGCCAACGTCCTGACTTTC.

The rearrangement uses TRBV27 and TRBJ2-7; the match to TRBD2 covers 7 bases. In germline, CDR1 is MNHEY, CDR2 SMNVEV (reference sequence). The CDR3 is 13 amino acids. The V and J ends lost 5 bases and 3 bases, in that order; junction bases with no gene match: 4. The CDR3 region is CASSPPGGYEQYF. CDR3 coding DNA: TGTGCCAGCAGTCCTCCGGGGGGCTACGAGCAGTACTTC.

The chain couples TRBV25-1 to TRBJ2-1; no clear D. The V and J ends lost 0 bases and 5 bases respectively, with 8 bases between them. Germline CDR1 MGHDK, CDR2 SYGVNS. The CDR3 totals 14 residues. CDR3 DNA sequence: TGTGCCAGCAGTGAATATCGGCAGGACAATGAGCAGTTCTTC. This encodes CASSEYRQDNEQFF.

The sample holds a few counts of this clone. The genes are TRBV6-1 and TRBJ1-1, with TRBD1 identical over 7 bases. V dropped 3 bases and J dropped 1; count of bases not matched to a gene: 8. This CDR3 comprises 16 residues. The germline V gene has CDR1 MNHNS and CDR2 SASEGT. CDR3 bases: TGTGCCAGCAGTGACCAGGGGGGTTTCTGGAACACTGAAGCTTTCTTT. Translation: CASSDQGGFWNTEAFF.

The gene calls are TRBV11-2 and TRBJ2-3; D unresolved. This CDR3 is built from 15 residues. Looked up from germline, CDR1 is SGHAT and CDR2 is FQNNGV. V lost 4 bases, J lost 3 bases, and 14 bases lay in between. DNA of the CDR3: TGTGCCAGCAGCTCCCCTGAGCTAGTTACAGATACGCAGTATTTT. Its protein product is CASSSPELVTDTQYF.

The chain couples TRBV7-8 to TRBJ2-7, with 7 bases lining up with TRBD1. There are 14 residues in the CDR3. J gave up 6 bases and V 5 bases, and 10 bases lay outside the gene matches. CDR1 SGHVS and CDR2 FQNEAQ come from the germline V gene. The CDR3 DNA is TGTGCCAGCAGCCCCGACAGGGTTCTAGTCGAGCAGTACTTC. Protein: CASSPDRVLVEQYF.